This T cell receptor beta chain was recorded in a study of OX40 agonist ivuxolimab in advanced cancers. Study-wide background: Mean age approximately 59 years, range about 20 to 79; approximately 80% male.

Method: immunoSEQ multiplex PCR; TCRdb's copy keeps in-frame clones and lacks some. The sample includes 50,000 to 55,000 clones, around 87% of them seen just once. With V trimmed by 6 bases and J by 2 bases, 2 bases remained unmatched. Germline lookup yields CDR1 MRHNA and CDR2 SNTAGT. This CDR3 spans 13 amino acids. The clonotype originates from an adult with an advanced solid tumor such as melanoma, head and neck, liver or kidney cancer. This sequence joins TRBV6-4 and TRBJ2-3, with 7 nucleotides matching TRBD2. Specimen: CD4+ or CD8+ T cells sorted from blood, collected in a trial of the OX40 agonist ivuxolimab. This CDR3 reads CASSRDYTDTQYF. CDR3 nucleotides: TGTGCCAGCAGCCGGGACTACACAGATACGCAGTATTTT.